A selection of T cell receptor beta chains follows, all from one sample in a study of Tregs in tolerant kidney transplant recipients. Using immunoSEQ multiplex PCR, the repertoire was profiled, and TCRdb retains in-frame clones only, with some absent. The table has over 2,500 clones, almost 40% seen once. The antigens for these receptors are not known. The sample was Tregs from blood cultured with allogeneic cells. These receptors were taken from a human donor in good health. Both conserved end residues are part of each CDR3. The D gene is left open where the match is weak. For some rows the clone size is stated as once, few or many, or as a class when expanded; others skip it.

>TRBJ2-7|TRBD1|TRBV7-9|NA
CASSLVLVETGVNEQYF
TGTGCCAGCAGCTTAGTCCTCGTGGAGACAGGGGTAAACGAGCAGTACTTC
>TRBJ1-1|TRBD1|TRBV20-1|medium-sized
CSARGFTEAFF
TGCAGTGCCAGGGGGTTCACTGAAGCTTTCTTT
>TRBJ2-7|TRBD2|TRBV7-9|NA
CASTFGGRLYEQYF
TGTGCCAGCACTTTCGGCGGGAGGCTTTACGAGCAGTACTTC
>TRBJ2-1|NA|TRBV11-3|NA
CASSLVGGIENEQFF
TGTGCCAGCAGCTTAGTAGGGGGTATCGAAAATGAGCAGTTCTTC
>TRBJ1-1|NA|TRBV6-6|NA
CASSYSWTEAFF
TGTGCCAGCAGTTATAGTTGGACTGAAGCTTTCTTT
>TRBJ1-3|TRBD1|TRBV6-6|few
CASSIKTGASGNTIYF
TGTGCCAGCAGTATTAAGACAGGGGCCTCTGGAAACACCATATATTTT
>TRBJ2-7|TRBD2|TRBV5-4|NA
CASSEGLAGVFEQYF
TGTGCCAGCAGCGAGGGACTAGCGGGAGTCTTCGAGCAGTACTTC
>TRBJ2-3|NA|TRBV5-8|few
CASSITGIKADTQYF
TGTGCCAGCAGCATAACAGGGATCAAGGCAGATACGCAGTATTTT
>TRBJ2-1|NA|TRBV11-3|medium-sized
CASSLVYSSYNEQFF
TGTGCCAGCAGCTTAGTGTATAGCTCCTACAATGAGCAGTTCTTC
>TRBJ1-6|NA|TRBV18|NA
CASSPTVYNSPLHF
TGTGCCAGCTCACCGACAGTTTATAATTCACCCCTCCACTTT
>TRBJ2-3|NA|TRBV4-1|NA
CASSHSSGTFATQGADTQYF
TGCGCCAGCAGCCATTCCTCTGGGACCTTTGCCACTCAGGGAGCAGATACGCAGTATTTT
>TRBJ2-5|NA|TRBV29-1|NA
CSAAGAGFNRETQYF
TGCAGCGCGGCGGGGGCAGGGTTTAATAGGGAGACCCAGTACTTC
>TRBJ1-5|NA|TRBV7-7|medium-sized
CASSPISQGGNQPQHF
TGTGCCAGCAGCCCAATTTCTCAGGGTGGGAATCAGCCCCAGCATTTT
>TRBJ1-5|TRBD1|TRBV6-5|NA
CASSLTGGPVVPQHF
TGTGCCAGCAGCCTGACAGGGGGTCCCGTTGTGCCCCAGCATTTT
>TRBJ2-5|NA|TRBV5-1|NA
CASSLGGGYQETQYF
TGCGCCAGCAGCCTGGGGGGTGGGTACCAAGAGACCCAGTACTTC
>TRBJ2-7|TRBD2|TRBV6-4|NA
CASRPSLGLATYEQYF
TGTGCCAGCAGGCCCTCCCTTGGACTAGCGACCTACGAGCAGTACTTC
>TRBJ2-7|TRBD2|TRBV11-2|NA
CASSLGSSGGYEQYF
TGTGCCAGCAGCTTAGGTTCTAGCGGGGGATACGAGCAGTACTTC
>TRBJ2-5|TRBD1|TRBV18|large
CASSLWDRVQETQYF
TGTGCCAGCTCACTTTGGGACAGGGTCCAAGAGACCCAGTACTTC
>TRBJ2-7|TRBD2|TRBV9|medium-sized
CASSVLASGRGEQYF
TGTGCCAGCAGCGTACTAGCTAGCGGGAGAGGCGAGCAGTACTTC
>TRBJ1-6|NA|TRBV18|NA
CASSLRDNSPLHF
TGTGCCAGCTCACTGAGGGATAATTCACCCCTCCACTTT
>TRBJ2-7|TRBD1|TRBV9|NA
CASTEGTGGFYEQYF
TGTGCCAGCACGGAGGGGACAGGGGGATTCTACGAGCAGTACTTC
>TRBJ2-7|TRBD2|TRBV9|NA
CASSATRTSGGMNF
TGTGCCAGCAGCGCTACGCGGACTAGCGGGGGGATGAACTTC
>TRBJ2-2|NA|TRBV5-1|once
CASSRGSYTGELFF
TGCGCCAGCAGCCGCGGCAGCTATACCGGGGAGCTGTTTTTT
>TRBJ2-3|TRBD2|TRBV5-1|NA
CASSLGLFGGAGDTQYF
TGCGCCAGCAGCTTGGGCCTCTTCGGGGGGGCAGGAGATACGCAGTATTTT
>TRBJ1-2|NA|TRBV18|few
CASSPTDSYGYTF
TGTGCCAGCTCACCAACGGACAGTTATGGCTACACCTTC
>TRBJ1-1|NA|TRBV6-6|NA
CASSYSGSSDTEAFF
TGTGCCAGCAGTTACTCCGGGAGTAGTGACACTGAAGCTTTCTTT
>TRBJ2-7|NA|TRBV7-9|few
CASSFFGGLGTRGIYEQYF
TGTGCCAGCAGCTTTTTTGGGGGTTTGGGGACACGCGGGATTTACGAGCAGTACTTC
>TRBJ2-2|NA|TRBV7-8|NA
CASSLASGRNTGELFF
TGTGCCAGCAGCTTAGCTTCCGGGAGAAACACCGGGGAGCTGTTTTTT
>TRBJ2-7|TRBD1|TRBV6-6|NA
CASTRWGQGNYEQYF
TGTGCCAGCACCAGGTGGGGACAGGGGAACTACGAGCAGTACTTC
>TRBJ2-3|TRBD2|TRBV11-3|NA
CASSLGASGGYTDTQYF
TGTGCCAGCAGCTTAGGTGCCTCGGGGGGGTACACAGATACGCAGTATTTT
>TRBJ2-5|NA|TRBV5-6|medium-sized
CASSLGRQKETQYF
TGTGCCAGCAGCTTGGGAAGGCAGAAAGAGACCCAGTACTTC
>TRBJ2-1|NA|TRBV11-1|few
CASSGFTYNEQFF
TGTGCCAGCAGCGGCTTCACTTACAATGAGCAGTTCTTC
>TRBJ2-1|TRBD1|TRBV29-1|few
CSADRGPLRRYNEQFF
TGCAGCGCAGACAGGGGACCCCTTCGTCGCTACAATGAGCAGTTCTTC
>TRBJ2-3|NA|TRBV4-1|NA
CASSQRYRPGGPDTQYF
TGCGCCAGCAGCCAACGTTATAGGCCAGGTGGGCCAGATACGCAGTATTTT
>TRBJ2-1|NA|TRBV6-1|NA
CAIRGGTNYNEQFF
TGTGCCATCCGTGGGGGGACCAACTACAATGAGCAGTTCTTC
>TRBJ2-7|NA|TRBV5-1|NA
CASSFGGRQGGYEQYF
TGCGCCAGCAGCTTTGGAGGCCGGCAGGGGGGCTACGAGCAGTACTTC
>TRBJ2-7|TRBD2|TRBV15|NA
CATSRGSGTYEQYF
TGTGCCACCAGCAGAGGTAGCGGGACCTACGAGCAGTACTTC
>TRBJ2-2|TRBD1|TRBV9|once
CASRYRGRDTGELFF
TGTGCCAGCAGATACAGGGGGCGCGACACCGGGGAGCTGTTTTTT
>TRBJ1-2|NA|TRBV29-1|few
CSVEDHQGTNYGYTF
TGCAGCGTTGAAGACCACCAGGGTACTAACTATGGCTACACCTTC
>TRBJ2-3|NA|TRBV18|NA
CASSPRTDTQYF
TGTGCCAGCTCACCCCGCACAGATACGCAGTATTTT
>TRBJ1-3|NA|TRBV18|NA
CASSPSSGNTIYF
TGTGCCAGCTCACCGAGCTCTGGAAACACCATATATTTT
>TRBJ1-1|NA|TRBV6-1|few
CASSYRTEAFF
TGTGCCAGCAGTTACAGGACTGAAGCTTTCTTT
>TRBJ1-1|TRBD1|TRBV5-1|medium-sized
CASSRDRGDTEAFF
TGCGCCAGCAGCAGGGACAGAGGGGACACTGAAGCTTTCTTT
>TRBJ2-4|NA|TRBV10-1|NA
CASSEGPTKNIQYF
TGCGCCAGCAGTGAAGGTCCAACCAAAAACATTCAGTACTTC
>TRBJ2-7|TRBD2|TRBV10-3|NA
CASRPSLGLATYEQYF
TGTGCCAGCAGGCCCTCCCTTGGACTAGCGACCTACGAGCAGTACTTC
>TRBJ2-3|NA|TRBV5-4|NA
CASSLELRAPTDTQYF
TGTGCCAGCAGCTTGGAACTGCGGGCCCCCACAGATACGCAGTATTTT
>TRBJ1-1|TRBD1|TRBV18|NA
CASSPRSGQGGTEAFF
TGTGCCAGCTCACCTCGATCGGGACAGGGTGGCACTGAAGCTTTCTTT
>TRBJ1-2|TRBD1|TRBV6-5|NA
CASRRTVQGARWTF
TGTGCCAGCAGAAGGACGGTGCAGGGGGCGCGTTGGACCTTC
>TRBJ2-1|NA|TRBV6-5|NA
CASSYRGLYNEQFF
TGTGCCAGCAGTTACCGCGGACTCTACAATGAGCAGTTCTTC
>TRBJ2-4|NA|TRBV7-2|NA
CASSLERAIQYF
TGTGCCAGCAGCTTAGAGAGGGCCATTCAGTACTTC
>TRBJ2-3|NA|TRBV18|large
CASSRWGWRSTSTDTQYF
TGTGCCAGCTCACGGTGGGGATGGCGGAGCACTAGCACAGATACGCAGTATTTT
>TRBJ2-7|TRBD1|TRBV15|few
CATSILDRVDYEQYF
TGTGCCACCAGCATCTTAGACAGGGTGGACTACGAGCAGTACTTC
>TRBJ1-4|TRBD1|TRBV5-5|NA
CASSASRGPGSEKLFF
TGTGCCAGCAGCGCTAGCAGGGGGCCGGGGAGTGAAAAACTGTTTTTT
>TRBJ2-5|NA|TRBV6-1|NA
CASSLYGTQYF
TGTGCCAGCAGTTTATATGGGACCCAGTACTTC
>TRBJ2-1|NA|TRBV4-1|NA
CASSQATGSYNEQFF
TGCGCCAGCAGCCAGGCGACAGGCTCCTACAATGAGCAGTTCTTC